A single sample gave rise to the 17 T cell receptor beta chains below, sequenced in a study of sequential checkpoint blockade in melanoma. Profiling relied on immunoSEQ multiplex PCR, and the TCRdb table lists in-frame clones only, not all of them. The sample yields some 7,000 clones, around a quarter seen once. Sample treatment: randomized to nivolumab then ipilimumab (arm A) or the reverse (arm B). The material sequenced was tumor tissue (inferred from file names), taken from a patient given nivolumab and ipilimumab in sequence. These receptors came from a human donor with melanoma.

V is TRBV14 and J is TRBJ2-5; 10 positions match TRBD2. The CDR3 is 15 amino acids. From germline, CDR1 is SGHDN and CDR2 FVKESK. V dropped 1 base and J dropped 4; count of bases not matched to a gene: 3. CDR3: CASSQGERGGETQYF. DNA for the CDR3: TGTGCCAGCAGCCAAGGAGAGCGGGGGGGAGAGACCCAGTACTTC.

The rearrangement uses TRBV19 and TRBJ1-3; possibly TRBD1 for D (5 bases). This CDR3 is built from 16 residues. Deletions cut 4 bases from V and 0 bases from J, with 13 bases between. Germline CDR1 LNHDA, CDR2 SQIVND (reference sequence). This CDR3 reads CASSTRAGYSGNTIYF. DNA for the CDR3: TGTGCCAGTAGTACCAGAGCAGGGTACTCTGGAAACACCATATATTTT.

This clone was detected a few times. The rearrangement uses TRBV11-3 and TRBJ2-5; D is unclear. Germline V CDR1 and CDR2: SGHNT, YENEEA. V lost 4 bases and J 5 bases, leaving 23 bases between the germline ends. CDR3 length: 17 residues. For the CDR3, the DNA is TGTGCCAGCAGCTACGGTAGTCTGCGGAGAATGGGGGAGACCCAGTACTTC. The encoded protein is CASSYGSLRRMGETQYF. Full variable domain (missing parts from reference TRBV11-3 and TRBJ2-5): EAGVVQSPRYKIIEKKQPVAFWCNPISGHNTLYWYLQNLGQGPELLIRYENEEAVDDSQLPKDRFSAERLKGVDSTLKIQPAELGDSAVYLCASSYGSLRRMGETQYFGPGTRLLVL.

This clone turned up a few times. The CDR3 region is CASAKGQGAGNTEAFF. The CDR3 nucleotides are TGTGCCAGCGCGAAAGGACAGGGGGCTGGGAACACTGAAGCTTTCTTT. The rearrangement joins TRBV6-8 to TRBJ1-1; 11 nucleotides line up with TRBD1. The V gene's germline CDR1 is MNHGY and CDR2 SAAAGT. The CDR3 contains 16 residues. With 8 bases clipped from V and 1 base from J, the junction kept 9 bases outside the gene matches.

This clone was observed many times. This chain joins TRBV7-5 and TRBJ1-2. TRBV7-5 is listed as a pseudogene. CDR3 length: 15 residues. In DNA form, the CDR3 reads TGTGCCAGCAGCGTCTCCACCGGGACGCTGTATGGCTACACCTTC. It is translated as CASSVSTGTLYGYTF.

This clone is deemed medium-sized. J is TRBJ2-1 and V is TRBV28, with 8 nucleotides matching TRBD1. The CDR3 covers 13 residues. Trimming cost V 8 bases and J 6 bases; bases outside gene matches: 6. Germline V gene lookup returns CDR1 MDHEN and CDR2 SYDVKM. The CDR3 loop is CASGQGAGNEQFF. DNA of the CDR3: TGTGCCAGCGGGCAGGGGGCTGGCAATGAGCAGTTCTTC.

This clone was counted between two and nine times. The chain links TRBV12-2 to TRBJ1-1; TRBD1 is the table's D call and was not checked against the DNA. TRBV12-2 is tagged as a pseudogene. The CDR3 length is 14 residues. CDR3 sequence (DNA): TGTGCCGCCCCCTCGAGGGACAGGCGCCTTGAAGCTTTCTTT. Amino acids: CAAPSRDRRLEAFF.

This clone was seen at least ten times. This chain links TRBV11-3 with TRBJ1-2, with TRBD1 as a possible D gene (6 bases). Germline loops: CDR1 SGHNT, CDR2 YENEEA. With 1 base removed from V and 4 bases from J, the gap between germline ends came to 19 bases. The length of the CDR3 is 17 residues. The CDR3 loop reads CASSLGTAQGSFYGYTF. The CDR3 DNA sequence: TGTGCCAGCAGCTTAGGGACGGCCCAGGGGTCCTTCTATGGCTACACCTTC.

This rearrangement joins TRBV5-1 to TRBJ2-7, with 10 bases lining up with TRBD2. The V gene's germline CDR1 is SGHRS and CDR2 YFSETQ. The length of the CDR3 is 18 residues. Trimming cost V 0 bases and J 1 base; bases outside gene matches: 10. This CDR3 reads CASSLAPASGSISYEQYV. In DNA form, the CDR3 reads TGCGCCAGCAGCTTGGCGCCGGCTAGCGGGAGTATATCCTACGAGCAGTACGTC.

This clone has just a few counts. J is TRBJ2-3 and V is TRBV11-3, with D hard to call. The CDR3 runs 14 residues. Trimming removed 5 bases from V and 3 bases from J, with 12 bases in between. Germline V CDR1 and CDR2: SGHNT, YENEEA. The CDR3 coding sequence is TGTGCCAGCAGCGAATTGCGGTGGACAGATACGCAGTATTTT. It codes for CASSELRWTDTQYF.

There are a few counts of this clone. V gene TRBV6-8 combines with J gene TRBJ1-3; no reliable D call. CDR3 length: 13 amino acids. Trimming removed 6 bases from V and 0 bases from J, with 6 bases in between. Germline V gives CDR1 MNHGY, CDR2 SAAAGT. CDR3 residues: CASRSPSGNTIYF. In nucleotides, the CDR3 is TGTGCCAGCAGATCCCCCTCTGGAAACACCATATATTTT.

This clone was seen many times. This chain joins TRBV11-3 and TRBJ2-2; no clear D gene. The germline V and J ends were trimmed by 2 bases and 0 bases, with 13 bases remaining between them. The CDR3 is 17 amino acids. CDR1 and CDR2 from the germline V gene are SGHNT and YENEEA. CDR3 residues: CASSLTLGYPNTGELFF. The CDR3 coding sequence is TGTGCCAGCAGCTTAACTTTAGGTTATCCGAACACCGGGGAGCTGTTTTTT.

This clone appeared a few times. The J gene is TRBJ2-3, the V gene TRBV11-3; tentative D call: TRBD2 (7 bases). This CDR3 is built from 17 residues. The V gene lost 4 bases and the J gene lost 0 bases, with 17 bases spanning the gap. Germline V lookup: CDR1 SGHNT, CDR2 YENEEA. CDR3 loop: CASSSPPRGPSTDTQYF. The CDR3 DNA follows: TGTGCCAGCAGCTCCCCGCCGCGGGGGCCTAGCACAGATACGCAGTATTTT. The whole variable domain, remainder taken from reference TRBV11-3 and TRBJ2-3, is EAGVVQSPRYKIIEKKQPVAFWCNPISGHNTLYWYLQNLGQGPELLIRYENEEAVDDSQLPKDRFSAERLKGVDSTLKIQPAELGDSAVYLCASSSPPRGPSTDTQYFGPGTRLTVL.

The chain carries TRBV6-8 and TRBJ1-2; D is undetermined. The CDR3 sequence is 14 residues long. The germline V gene has CDR1 MNHGY and CDR2 SAAAGT. With 7 bases removed from V and 2 bases from J, the gap between germline ends came to 14 bases. CDR3 in DNA: TGTGCCAGCATTAAACCCGGTCCGAACTATGGCTACACCTTC. Residues: CASIKPGPNYGYTF.

This chain uses TRBV30 with TRBJ2-1, with D possibly TRBD2 on 5 matching bases. Germline V gene sequence: CDR1 GTSNPN, CDR2 SVGIG (reference sequence). V shed 3 bases and J shed 4 bases, with 7 bases lying between them. The CDR3 consists of 12 residues. CDR3 protein: CAWRPGYNEQFF. As DNA, the CDR3 is TGTGCCTGGAGGCCGGGGTACAATGAGCAGTTCTTC.

This clone has at least ten counts. The rearrangement joins TRBV4-1 to TRBJ1-4; the match to TRBD1 covers 11 bases. J was trimmed by 0 bases and V by 4 bases; bases with no gene match: 10. This CDR3 comprises 19 residues. Per the germline V gene, CDR1 is MGHRA and CDR2 is YSYEKL. CDR3 in amino acids: CASSLSAGQGDPTNEKLFF. Written as DNA, the CDR3 is TGCGCCAGCAGCCTAAGTGCGGGACAGGGGGACCCAACTAATGAAAAACTGTTTTTT.

In its sample, this clone was seen many times. The J gene is TRBJ2-5, the V gene TRBV2, with 7 bases matching TRBD2. From germline, CDR1 is SNHLY and CDR2 FYNNEI. V lost 6 bases and J lost 4; bases outside the gene matches: 11. The CDR3 length is 15 residues. The chain's CDR3 is CASRPYGGRGETQYF. DNA of the CDR3: TGTGCCAGCAGACCTTACGGAGGGAGGGGAGAGACCCAGTACTTC.